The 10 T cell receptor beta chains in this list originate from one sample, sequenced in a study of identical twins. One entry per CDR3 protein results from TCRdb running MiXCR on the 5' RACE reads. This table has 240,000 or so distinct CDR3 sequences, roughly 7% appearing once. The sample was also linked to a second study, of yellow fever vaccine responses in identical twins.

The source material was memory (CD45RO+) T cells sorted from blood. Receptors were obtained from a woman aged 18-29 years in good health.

CDR3 coding DNA: TGTGCCACCAGCAGAGTTGTGGGAGGGCCAGGTTTTGGCACAGATACGCAGTATTTT. Protein: CATSRVVGGPGFGTDTQYF. This chain uses TRBV15 with TRBJ2-3; 7 bases fit TRBD2. The length of the CDR3 is 19 residues. Germline CDR1 LNHNV, CDR2 YYDKDF (reference sequence). V shed 1 base, J shed 1 base, and the junction held 14 bases outside the gene matches.

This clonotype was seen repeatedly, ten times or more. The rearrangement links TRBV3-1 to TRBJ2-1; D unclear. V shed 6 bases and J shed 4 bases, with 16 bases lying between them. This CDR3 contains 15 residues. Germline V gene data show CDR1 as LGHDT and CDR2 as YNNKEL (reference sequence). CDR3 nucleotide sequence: TGTGCCAGCAGTGTTTGGCAAAAAGAGTACAATGAGCAGTTCTTC. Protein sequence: CASSVWQKEYNEQFF.

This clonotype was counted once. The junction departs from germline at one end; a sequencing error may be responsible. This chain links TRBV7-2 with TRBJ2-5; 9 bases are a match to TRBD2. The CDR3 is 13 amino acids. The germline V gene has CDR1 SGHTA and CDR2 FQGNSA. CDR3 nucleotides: TGTGCCAGCAGCTCGACACGCGGGGGGGGCCGCCGGTTC. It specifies CASSSTRGGGRRF.

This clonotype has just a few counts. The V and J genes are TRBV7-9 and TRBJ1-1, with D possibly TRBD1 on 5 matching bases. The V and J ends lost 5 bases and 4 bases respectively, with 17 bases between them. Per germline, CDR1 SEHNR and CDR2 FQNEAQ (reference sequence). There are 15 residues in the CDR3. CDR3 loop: CASSPQGGVGTEAFF. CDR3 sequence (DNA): TGTGCCAGCAGCCCCCAGGGTGGAGTAGGCACTGAAGCTTTCTTT.

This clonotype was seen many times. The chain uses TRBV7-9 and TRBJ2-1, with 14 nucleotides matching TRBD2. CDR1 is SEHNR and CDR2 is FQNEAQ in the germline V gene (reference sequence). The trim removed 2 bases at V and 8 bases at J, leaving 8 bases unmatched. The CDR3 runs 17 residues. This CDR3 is CASSLKGLAGGRDEQFF. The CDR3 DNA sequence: TGTGCCAGCAGCTTAAAAGGACTAGCGGGAGGAAGGGATGAGCAGTTCTTC.

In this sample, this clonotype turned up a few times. The DNA of the CDR3 is TGTGCCAGCTCACCTGCTTCGTACCAAGAGACCCAGTACTTC. Protein sequence: CASSPASYQETQYF. The V and J genes are TRBV18 and TRBJ2-5; D is undetermined. Trimming removed 3 bases from V and 0 bases from J, with 8 bases in between. Germline V gene sequence: CDR1 KGHSH, CDR2 LQKENI. The length of the CDR3 is 14 residues.

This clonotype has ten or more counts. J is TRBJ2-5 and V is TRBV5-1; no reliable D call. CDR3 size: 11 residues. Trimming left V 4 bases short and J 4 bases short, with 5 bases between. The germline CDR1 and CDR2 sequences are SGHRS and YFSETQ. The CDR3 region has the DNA TGCGCCAGCAGCATCCGAGAGACCCAGTACTTC. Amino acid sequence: CASSIRETQYF.

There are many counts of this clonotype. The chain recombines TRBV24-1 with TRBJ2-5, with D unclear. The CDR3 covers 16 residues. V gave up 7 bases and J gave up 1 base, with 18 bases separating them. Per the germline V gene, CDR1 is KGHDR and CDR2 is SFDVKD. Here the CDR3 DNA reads TGTGCCACCAGAGGACCGACCAGTCCACCCCAAGAGACCCAGTACTTC. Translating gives CATRGPTSPPQETQYF.

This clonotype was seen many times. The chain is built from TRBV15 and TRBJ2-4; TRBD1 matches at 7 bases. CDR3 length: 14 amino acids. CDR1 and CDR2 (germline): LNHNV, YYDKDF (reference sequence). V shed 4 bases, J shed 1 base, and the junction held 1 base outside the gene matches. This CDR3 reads CATSKTGAKNIQYF. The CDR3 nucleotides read TGTGCCACCAGCAAGACAGGGGCCAAAAACATTCAGTACTTC.

CDR3 coding DNA: TGTGCCAGCAGCCTGGCAGGGGTATTACACAATGAGCAGTTCTTC. Its protein is CASSLAGVLHNEQFF. The rearrangement links TRBV6-1 to TRBJ2-1; tentatively, D is TRBD1 (6 bases). The V gene lost 6 bases and the J gene lost 5 bases, with 17 bases spanning the gap. The CDR3 runs 15 residues. The V gene's germline CDR1 is MNHNS and CDR2 SASEGT.